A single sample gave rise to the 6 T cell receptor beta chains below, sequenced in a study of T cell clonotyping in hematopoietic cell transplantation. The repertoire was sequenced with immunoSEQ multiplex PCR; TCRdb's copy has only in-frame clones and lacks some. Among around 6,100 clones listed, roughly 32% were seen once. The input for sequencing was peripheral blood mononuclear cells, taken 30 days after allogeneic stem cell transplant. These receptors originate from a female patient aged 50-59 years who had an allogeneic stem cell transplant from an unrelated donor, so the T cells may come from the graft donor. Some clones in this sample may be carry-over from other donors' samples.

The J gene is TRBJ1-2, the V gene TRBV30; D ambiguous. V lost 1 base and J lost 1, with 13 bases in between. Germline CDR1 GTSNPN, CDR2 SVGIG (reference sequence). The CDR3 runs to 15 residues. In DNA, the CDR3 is TGTGCCTGGAGTGGGGTCTTACAGTATAACTATGGCTACACCTTC. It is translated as CAWSGVLQYNYGYTF. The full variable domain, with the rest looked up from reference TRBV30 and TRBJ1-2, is SQTIHQWPATLVQPVGSPLSLECTVEGTSNPNLYWYRQAAGRGLQLLFYSVGIGQISSEVPQNLSASRPQDRQFILSSKKLLLSDSGFYLCAWSGVLQYNYGYTFGSGTRLTVV.

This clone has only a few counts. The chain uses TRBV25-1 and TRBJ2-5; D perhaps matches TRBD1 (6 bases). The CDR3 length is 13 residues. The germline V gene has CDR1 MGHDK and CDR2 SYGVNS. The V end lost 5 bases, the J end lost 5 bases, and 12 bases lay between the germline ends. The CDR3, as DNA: TGTGCCAGCAGTCGAGACAGGAGCGAGACCCAGTACTTC. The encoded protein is CASSRDRSETQYF.

The CDR3 DNA reads as TGTGCCAGCAGTGAATGGGGGAGTGGGTCCTACGAGCAGTACTTC. Translating gives CASSEWGSGSYEQYF. The chain is built from TRBV6-1 and TRBJ2-7, with D perhaps TRBD1 or TRBD2 (5 bases each). Germline V gene data show CDR1 as MNHNS and CDR2 as SASEGT. V was clipped by 2 bases and J by 1 base, with 12 bases between them. The CDR3 is 15 residues long.

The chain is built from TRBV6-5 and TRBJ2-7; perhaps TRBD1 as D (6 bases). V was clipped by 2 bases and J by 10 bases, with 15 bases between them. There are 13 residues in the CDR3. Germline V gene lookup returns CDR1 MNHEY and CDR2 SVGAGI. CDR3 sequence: CASSYAGTKEQYF. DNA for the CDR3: TGTGCCAGCAGTTACGCCGGGACAAAGGAACAGTACTTC.

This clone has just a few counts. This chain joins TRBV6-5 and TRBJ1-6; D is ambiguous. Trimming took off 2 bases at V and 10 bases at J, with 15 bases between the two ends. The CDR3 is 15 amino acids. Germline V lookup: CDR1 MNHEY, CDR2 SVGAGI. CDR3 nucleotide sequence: TGTGCCAGCAGTTACCAAGGCTTTGGAAACTCACCCCTCCACTTT. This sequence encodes CASSYQGFGNSPLHF.

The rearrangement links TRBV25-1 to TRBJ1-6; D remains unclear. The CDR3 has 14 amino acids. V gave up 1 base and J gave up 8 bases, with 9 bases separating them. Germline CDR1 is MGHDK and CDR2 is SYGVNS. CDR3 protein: CASSEFMGYSPLHF. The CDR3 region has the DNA TGTGCCAGCAGTGAATTCATGGGGTATTCACCCCTCCACTTT.